The 13 T cell receptor beta chains below were found in one sample sequenced in a study of identical twins. TCRdb reprocessed the 5' RACE reads via MiXCR and lists one record per CDR3 protein. The table has about 240,000 distinct CDR3 sequences, approximately 7.3% seen once; the top ten hold 5.4%. This same sample was also taken into another study, of yellow fever vaccine responses in identical twins.

The specimen was CD8+ T cells sorted from blood. The receptors derive from a woman aged 18-29 years in good health.

This clonotype was seen more than once but under ten times. V is TRBV7-8 and J is TRBJ2-3, with 10 bases identical to TRBD2. Trimming took 5 bases from V and 5 from J; bases not matched to a gene: 10. The CDR3 is 16 amino acids. The germline V gene has CDR1 SGHVS and CDR2 FQNEAQ. CDR3 bases: TGTGCCAGCAGCCCCCTGGGGCTAGCGGGAGTAGATACGCAGTATTTT. The encoded protein is CASSPLGLAGVDTQYF.

The V gene is TRBV15, the J gene TRBJ2-7; D could derive from TRBD1 or TRBD2 (5 bases each). Germline V lookup: CDR1 LNHNV, CDR2 YYDKDF (reference sequence). With 5 bases removed from V and 0 bases from J, the gap between germline ends came to 20 bases. The CDR3 covers 17 residues. DNA of the CDR3: TGTGCCACCAGCTCCGGAGGATTTGGGGGTTCCTCCTACGAGCAGTACGTC. This gives the protein CATSSGGFGGSSYEQYV.

The V gene is TRBV3-1, the J gene TRBJ2-2; 11 nucleotides align to TRBD2. Losses at the gene ends were 0 bases for V and 7 bases for J; bases not matched to a gene: 10. This CDR3 is built from 18 residues. Germline CDR1 reads LGHDT; CDR2 reads YNNKEL (reference sequence). In DNA form, the CDR3 reads TGTGCCAGCAGCCAAGAAATTGGGCTAGCGGGGGGCGTCGGGGAGCTGTTTTTT. As protein: CASSQEIGLAGGVGELFF.

This clonotype showed up many times. The chain has TRBV11-2 and TRBJ2-1; unclear D gene. The germline V gene has CDR1 SGHAT and CDR2 FQNNGV. The ends were cut back, 0 bases at V and 4 bases at J, with 4 bases in the middle. The CDR3 has 13 residues. CDR3 nucleotide sequence: TGTGCCAGCAGCTTAGACGAATACAATGAGCAGTTCTTC. It encodes CASSLDEYNEQFF. The whole variable domain, remainder taken from reference TRBV11-2 and TRBJ2-1, is EAGVAQSPRYKIIEKRQSVAFWCNPISGHATLYWYQQILGQGPKLLIQFQNNGVVDDSQLPKDRFSAERLKGVDSTLKIQPAKLEDSAVYLCASSLDEYNEQFFGPGTRLTVL.

This clonotype has at least ten counts. The chain joins TRBV12-3 or TRBV12-4 to TRBJ2-3, with D unresolved. The CDR3 sequence is 17 residues long. Trimming shortened V by 5 bases and J by 1 base, and 19 bases separated the two germline ends. CDR3 region: CASSRLGRLGGTDTQYF. DNA of the CDR3: TGTGCCAGCAGTCGACTGGGCCGGCTTGGTGGCACAGATACGCAGTATTTT.

This clonotype occurred a few times. The V gene is TRBV11-2, the J gene TRBJ2-7, with D perhaps matching TRBD2 (6 bases). This CDR3 spans 11 amino acids. V dropped 6 bases and J dropped 6 bases, with 9 bases sitting between them. Germline V gene sequence: CDR1 SGHAT, CDR2 FQNNGV. CDR3 residues: CASSPGSEQYV. The CDR3 region has the DNA TGTGCCAGCAGTCCCGGGAGCGAGCAGTACGTC.

This clonotype was found a few times. The chain links TRBV5-1 to TRBJ2-5; D gene ambiguous. The CDR3 length is 13 residues. Trimming cost V 1 base and J 5 bases, with 9 bases left between them. Germline V gene lookup returns CDR1 SGHRS and CDR2 YFSETQ. This CDR3 is CASSLHLGETQYF. CDR3 sequence (DNA): TGCGCCAGCAGCTTGCATTTAGGGGAGACCCAGTACTTC.

The chain joins TRBV4-1 to TRBJ2-2; D possibly corresponds to TRBD1 (6 bases). Germline values: CDR1 MGHRA, CDR2 YSYEKL. V lost 3 bases to trimming and J lost 3 bases, with 11 bases between them. CDR3 length: 15 residues. The CDR3 DNA is TGCGCCAGCAGCCAGAATACAGGGTACACCGGGGAGCTGTTTTTT. It is translated as CASSQNTGYTGELFF.

There are many counts of this clonotype. The V gene is TRBV9, the J gene TRBJ1-5; D is unresolved. Trimming took off 3 bases at V and 0 bases at J, with 7 bases between the two ends. The CDR3 runs to 14 residues. Germline lookup yields CDR1 SGDLS and CDR2 YYNGEE. The CDR3 sequence: CASSGGSSNQPQHF. The CDR3 region has the DNA TGTGCCAGCAGCGGGGGAAGTAGCAATCAGCCCCAGCATTTT.

This clonotype was recorded many times. This chain connects TRBV28 to TRBJ2-5; maybe TRBD1 (6 bases). Trimming took 2 bases from V and 1 from J, leaving 8 bases between them. The CDR3 is 14 amino acids. From germline, CDR1 is MDHEN and CDR2 SYDVKM. The CDR3 loop reads CASSLQDSQETQYF. DNA for the CDR3: TGTGCCAGCAGTTTACAGGACAGCCAAGAGACCCAGTACTTC.

This clonotype was observed a few times. The V call is TRBV6-1, the J call TRBJ2-5, with D perhaps given as TRBD1 or TRBD2 (5 bases each). The CDR3 runs to 18 residues. The germline V gene encodes CDR1 MNHNS and CDR2 SASEGT. With 2 bases removed from V and 5 bases from J, the gap between germline ends came to 24 bases. CDR3 amino acids: CASSEIDLGDVERETQYF. The CDR3 bases are TGTGCCAGCAGTGAAATAGACCTTGGGGACGTCGAACGGGAGACCCAGTACTTC.

This clonotype was seen only a few times. The chain links TRBV11-1 to TRBJ1-1; 9 bases match TRBD1. Unmatched junction bases numbered 12, after V lost 4 bases and J lost 0 bases. The CDR3 runs 18 residues. The V gene's germline CDR1 is SGHAT and CDR2 FQDESV (reference sequence). The CDR3 sequence: CASSSKTGGVVLNTEAFF. The CDR3 region has the DNA TGTGCCAGCAGCTCAAAGACAGGGGGGGTAGTGTTGAACACTGAAGCTTTCTTT. The full variable domain, its missing parts supplied by reference TRBV11-1 and TRBJ1-1, is EAEVAQSPRYKITEKSQAVAFWCDPISGHATLYWYRQILGQGPELLVQFQDESVVDDSQLPKDRFSAERLKGVDSTLKIQPAELGDSAMYLCASSSKTGGVVLNTEAFFGQGTRLTVV.

The J gene is TRBJ2-7, the V gene TRBV7-7; 9 bases align to TRBD1. This CDR3 has 15 amino acids. With V trimmed by 5 bases and J by 2 bases, 7 bases remained unmatched. The V gene's germline CDR1 is SSHAT and CDR2 FNYEAQ (reference sequence). This CDR3 is CASSPRTGETYEQYF. The CDR3, as DNA: TGTGCCAGCAGCCCCCGGACAGGGGAAACCTACGAGCAGTACTTC.